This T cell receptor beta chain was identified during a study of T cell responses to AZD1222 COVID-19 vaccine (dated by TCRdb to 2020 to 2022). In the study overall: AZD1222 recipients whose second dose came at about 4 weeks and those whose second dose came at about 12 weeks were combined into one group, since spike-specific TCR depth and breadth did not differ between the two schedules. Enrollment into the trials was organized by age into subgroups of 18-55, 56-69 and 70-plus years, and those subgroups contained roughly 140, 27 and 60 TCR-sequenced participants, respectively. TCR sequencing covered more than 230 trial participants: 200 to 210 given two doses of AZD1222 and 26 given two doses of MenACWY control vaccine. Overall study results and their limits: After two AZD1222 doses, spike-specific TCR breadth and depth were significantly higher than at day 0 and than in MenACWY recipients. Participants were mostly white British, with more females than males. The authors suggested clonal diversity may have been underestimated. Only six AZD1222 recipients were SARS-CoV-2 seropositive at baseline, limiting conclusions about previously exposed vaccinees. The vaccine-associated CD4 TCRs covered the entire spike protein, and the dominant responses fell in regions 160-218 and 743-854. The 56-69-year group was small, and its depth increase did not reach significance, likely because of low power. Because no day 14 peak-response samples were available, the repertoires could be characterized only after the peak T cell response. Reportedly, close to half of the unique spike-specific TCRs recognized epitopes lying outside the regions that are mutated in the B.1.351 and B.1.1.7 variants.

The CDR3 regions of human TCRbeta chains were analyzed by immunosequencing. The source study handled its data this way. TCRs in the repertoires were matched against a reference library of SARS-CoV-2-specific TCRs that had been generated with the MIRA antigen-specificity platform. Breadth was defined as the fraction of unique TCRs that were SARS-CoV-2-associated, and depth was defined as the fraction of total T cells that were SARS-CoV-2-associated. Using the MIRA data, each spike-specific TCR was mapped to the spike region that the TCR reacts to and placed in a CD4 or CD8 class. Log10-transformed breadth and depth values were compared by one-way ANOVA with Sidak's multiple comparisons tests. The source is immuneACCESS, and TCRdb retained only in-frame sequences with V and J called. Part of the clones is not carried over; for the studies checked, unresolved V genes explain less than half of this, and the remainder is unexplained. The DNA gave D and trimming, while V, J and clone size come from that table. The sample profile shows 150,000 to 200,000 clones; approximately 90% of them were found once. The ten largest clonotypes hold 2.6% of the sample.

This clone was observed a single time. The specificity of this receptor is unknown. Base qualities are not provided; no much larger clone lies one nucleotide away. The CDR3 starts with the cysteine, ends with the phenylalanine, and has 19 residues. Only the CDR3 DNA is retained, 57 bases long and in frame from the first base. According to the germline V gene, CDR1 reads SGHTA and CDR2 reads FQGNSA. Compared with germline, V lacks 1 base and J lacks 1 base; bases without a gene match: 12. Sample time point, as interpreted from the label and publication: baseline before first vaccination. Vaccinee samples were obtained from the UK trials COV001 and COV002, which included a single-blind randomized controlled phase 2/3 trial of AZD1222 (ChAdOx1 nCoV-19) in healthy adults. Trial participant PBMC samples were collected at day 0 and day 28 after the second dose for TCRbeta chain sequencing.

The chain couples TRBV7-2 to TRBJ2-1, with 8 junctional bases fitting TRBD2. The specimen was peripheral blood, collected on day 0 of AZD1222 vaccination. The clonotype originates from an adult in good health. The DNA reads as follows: TGTGCCAGCAGCTTAGGGGTATACGGGGGGGAAGGATCCTACAATGAGCAGTTCTTC. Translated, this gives CASSLGVYGGEGSYNEQFF.